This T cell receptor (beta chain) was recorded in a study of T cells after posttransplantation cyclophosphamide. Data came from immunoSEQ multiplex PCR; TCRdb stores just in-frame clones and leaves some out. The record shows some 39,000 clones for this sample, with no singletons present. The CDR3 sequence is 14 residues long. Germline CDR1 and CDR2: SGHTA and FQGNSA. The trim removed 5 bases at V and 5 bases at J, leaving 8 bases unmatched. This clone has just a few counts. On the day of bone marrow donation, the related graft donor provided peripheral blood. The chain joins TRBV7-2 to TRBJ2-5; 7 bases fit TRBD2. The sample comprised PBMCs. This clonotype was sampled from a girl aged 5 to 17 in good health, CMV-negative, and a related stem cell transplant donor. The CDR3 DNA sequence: TGTGCCAGCAGCCAGACTAGCCCTTCGGAGACCCAGTACTTC. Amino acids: CASSQTSPSETQYF.